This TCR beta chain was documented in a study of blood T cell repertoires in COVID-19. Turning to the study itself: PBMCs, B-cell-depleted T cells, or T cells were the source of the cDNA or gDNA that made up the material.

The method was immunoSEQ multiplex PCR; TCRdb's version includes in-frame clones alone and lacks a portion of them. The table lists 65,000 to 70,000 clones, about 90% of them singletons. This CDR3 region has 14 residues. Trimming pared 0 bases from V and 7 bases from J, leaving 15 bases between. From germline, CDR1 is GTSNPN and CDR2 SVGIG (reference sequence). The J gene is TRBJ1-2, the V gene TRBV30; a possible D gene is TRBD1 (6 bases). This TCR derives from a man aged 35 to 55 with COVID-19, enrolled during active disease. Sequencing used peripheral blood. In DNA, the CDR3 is TGTGCCTGGAGTGTACTAACAGGGAAGGGTGGCTACACCTTC. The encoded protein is CAWSVLTGKGGYTF.